Given below is one TCR beta chain in context. Its antigen is as yet unknown. The sample is drawn from a study of cytomegalovirus exposure and HLA in healthy donors. Whole-study results and caveats: Investigators reported 150 to 200 TCR beta chains as tied to cytomegalovirus. A later analysis reportedly identified an Asian-associated ancestry cluster as carrying fewer N-insertions than the roughly 700-donor mean. Indistinguishable V segments, including TRBV6-2 and TRBV6-3, were excluded.

Trimming left V 3 bases short and J 4 bases short, with 13 bases between. Germline values: CDR1 LNHDA, CDR2 SQIVND (reference sequence). The CDR3 has 15 amino acids. The PCR used 60 Vbeta and 13 Jbeta primers. Sequencing used immunoSEQ multiplex PCR; TCRdb keeps in-frame clones, though not all of them. The table lists 70,000 to 100,000 clones, 75% to 85% of them singletons. V and J are TRBV19 and TRBJ2-1, with no clear D. The TCR comes from a man aged 45-60 years in good health and CMV-seropositive. Sample: PBMCs. The CDR3 loop is CASSISPILYNEQFF. As DNA, the CDR3 is TGTGCCAGTAGTATTAGTCCAATATTGTACAATGAGCAGTTCTTC.